The source of this T cell receptor beta chain is a study of T-cell memory formation after mild COVID-19. Study-wide results and limits: Some clones that responded turned up in pre-infection memory, which suggests that cross-reactive memory joined in. Clones shrinking from day 15 to 85 showed even CD4/CD8 mixes; later expanders tilted CD4+. A second wave of clones peaked on day 37, and their SARS-CoV-2 specificity went unconfirmed.

With respect to this clonotype: Its antigen is still unknown.

The CDR3 loop spans 12 amino acids. Germline CDR1 ENHRY, CDR2 SYGVKD. The V gene end was trimmed by 9 bases and the J gene end by 5 bases; junction bases not matched to a gene: 2. 5'RACE with constant-segment primers built TCRalpha and TCRbeta cDNA libraries with UMIs. TCRdb analysed the 5' RACE reads with MiXCR anew, one entry per CDR3 protein. The sample carries roughly 480,000 distinct CDR3 sequences, 25% recorded once. This receptor was obtained from an adult woman who had mild COVID-19 (a few samples of this study predate the infection). Cell type and time point are not known. This chain connects TRBV10-3 to TRBJ1-4; 8 nucleotides match TRBD1. The material sequenced was PBMCs or a T cell subset sorted from them (not recorded which). CDR3 residues: CAIRDRNEKLFF. The CDR3 DNA reads TGTGCCATTCGGGACAGGAATGAAAAACTGTTTTTT.